This TCR beta chain was identified during a study of cytomegalovirus exposure and HLA in healthy donors. General observations from the study: Some V segments could not be told apart, so they were left out, TRBV6-2 and TRBV6-3 among them. Researchers counted roughly 150 TCR beta chains as cytomegalovirus-associated. HLA alleles were associated with fewer than 20,000 TCR beta sequences in a later analysis at 0.05 false discovery rate. Information on immune exposure was restricted to one variable (CMV serostatus).

Remarks on this clone: Its matching antigen is unknown.

Germline assignment: CDR1 SGHNT and CDR2 YYREEE (reference sequence). The CDR3 loop spans 15 amino acids. J was trimmed by 2 bases and V by 6 bases; bases with no gene match: 5. In the PCR, 60 Vbeta and 13 Jbeta primers were used. TCRdb's copy holds only in-frame clones and misses some; the assay was immunoSEQ multiplex PCR. The sample comprises around 190,000 clones, 70% to 80% of which are singletons, and 2.5% to 3.5% rests with the top ten. The receptor was derived from a woman aged 30 to 39 in good health and CMV-seronegative. Sequences were obtained from PBMCs. This chain joins TRBV5-4 and TRBJ1-6; 7 nucleotides agree with TRBD1. CDR3 residues: CASTPQGPYNSPLHF. The DNA for the CDR3 is TGTGCCAGCACCCCACAGGGGCCCTATAATTCACCCCTCCACTTT.